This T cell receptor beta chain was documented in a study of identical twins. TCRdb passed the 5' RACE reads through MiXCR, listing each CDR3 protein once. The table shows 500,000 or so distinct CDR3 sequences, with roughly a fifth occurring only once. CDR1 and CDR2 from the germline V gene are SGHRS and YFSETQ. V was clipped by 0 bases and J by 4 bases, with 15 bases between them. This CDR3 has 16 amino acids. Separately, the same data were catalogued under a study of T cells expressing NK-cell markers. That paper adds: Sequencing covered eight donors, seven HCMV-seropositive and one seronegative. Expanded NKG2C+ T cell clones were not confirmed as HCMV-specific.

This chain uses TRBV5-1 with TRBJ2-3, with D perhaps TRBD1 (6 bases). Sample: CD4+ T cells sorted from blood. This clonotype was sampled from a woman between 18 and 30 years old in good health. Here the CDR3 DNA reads TGCGCCAGCAGCTTGGAAAGGACAGTGGGACCAGATACGCAGTATTTT. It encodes CASSLERTVGPDTQYF.